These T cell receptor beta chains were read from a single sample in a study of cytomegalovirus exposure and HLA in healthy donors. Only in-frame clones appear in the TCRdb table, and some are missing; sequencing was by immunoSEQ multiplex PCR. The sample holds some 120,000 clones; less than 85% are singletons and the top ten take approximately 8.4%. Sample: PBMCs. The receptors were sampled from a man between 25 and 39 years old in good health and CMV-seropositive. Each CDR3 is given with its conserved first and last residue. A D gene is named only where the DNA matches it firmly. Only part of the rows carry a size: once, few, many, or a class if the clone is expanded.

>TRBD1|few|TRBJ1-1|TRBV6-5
TGTGCCAGCAGTTACGGCAGGGGGGACACTGAAGCTTTCTTT
CASSYGRGDTEAFF
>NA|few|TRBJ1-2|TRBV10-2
TGCGCCAGCATGGGGAGGGGCCCTCGTAGGCACTATGGCTACACCTTC
CASMGRGPRRHYGYTF
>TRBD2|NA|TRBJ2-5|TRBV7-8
TGTGCCAGCAGCTTGACTAGCGGGGGCAGAGAGACCCAGTACTTC
CASSLTSGGRETQYF
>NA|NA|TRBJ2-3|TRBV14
TGTGCCAGCAGCCTCCTGGGGGCCTCAGATACGCAGTATTTT
CASSLLGASDTQYF
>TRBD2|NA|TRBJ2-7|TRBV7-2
TGTGCCAGCAGCTCGACTAGCGGGGGCGCCTACGAGCAGTACTTC
CASSSTSGGAYEQYF
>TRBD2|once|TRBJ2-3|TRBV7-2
TGTGCCAGCAGCCCCCCTTACGGGGGGGTCACAGATACGCAGTATTTT
CASSPPYGGVTDTQYF
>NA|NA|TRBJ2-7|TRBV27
TGTGCCAGCAGTTTAGCCGGGGTGGGGGCTGGAGAGCAGTACTTC
CASSLAGVGAGEQYF
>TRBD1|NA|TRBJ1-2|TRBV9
TGTGCCAGCAGCGTTGGGACAGACTATGGCTACACCTTC
CASSVGTDYGYTF
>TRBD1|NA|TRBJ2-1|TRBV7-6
TGTGCCGGCAGCCATACGAGACAGGGGGCTGGAGTATACAATGAGCAGTTCTTC
CAGSHTRQGAGVYNEQFF
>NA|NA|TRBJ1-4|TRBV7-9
TGTGCCGGAGAGTCAGACGAAAAACTGTTTTTT
CAGESDEKLFF
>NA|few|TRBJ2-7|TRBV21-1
TGTGCCGGCAACAGGGGTGATGACGAGCAGTACTTC
CAGNRGDDEQYF
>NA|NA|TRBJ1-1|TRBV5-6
TGTGCCAGCAGTCCCAGGACAGAGAACACTGAAGCTTTCTTT
CASSPRTENTEAFF
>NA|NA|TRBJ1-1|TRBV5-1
TGCGCCAGCAGTTTGACAGGTGGTACAGCTTTCTTT
CASSLTGGTAFF
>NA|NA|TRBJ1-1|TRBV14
TGTGCCAGCAGCCAAGATTGGCAACCGAACACTGAAGCTTTCTTT
CASSQDWQPNTEAFF
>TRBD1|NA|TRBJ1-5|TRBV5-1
TGCGCCAGCAGCCCGGGGACAGGGCCGTATCAGCCCCAGCATTTT
CASSPGTGPYQPQHF
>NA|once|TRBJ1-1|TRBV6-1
TGTGCCAGCAGTAAGAATAATCTCAGGGGCACTGAAGCTTTCTTT
CASSKNNLRGTEAFF
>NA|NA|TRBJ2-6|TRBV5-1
TGCGCCAGCAGCTCTGACAGCTCTGGGGCCAACGTCCTGACTTTC
CASSSDSSGANVLTF
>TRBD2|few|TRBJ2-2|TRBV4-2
TGTGCCAGCAGCCAAGATAGACTAGCGGGGAACACCGGGGAGCTGTTTTTT
CASSQDRLAGNTGELFF
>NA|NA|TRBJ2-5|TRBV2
TGTGCCAGCCGGAGGGGTGGGGAGACCCAGTACTTC
CASRRGGETQYF
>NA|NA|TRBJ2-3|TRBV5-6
TGTGCCAGCAGCCCCTCTCAGGGCGTCCCCACAGATACGCAGTATTTT
CASSPSQGVPTDTQYF
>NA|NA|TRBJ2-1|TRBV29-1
TGCAGCGCTCGGACAGACACATACAATGAGCAGTTCTTC
CSARTDTYNEQFF
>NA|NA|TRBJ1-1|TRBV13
TGTGCCAGCAGCCGGTTTGGCGTGACCGGGGACACTGAAGCTTTCTTT
CASSRFGVTGDTEAFF
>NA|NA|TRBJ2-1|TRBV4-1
TGCGCCAGCAGCCAAGTCCCCGGGAGCTCCTACAATGAGCAGTTCTTC
CASSQVPGSSYNEQFF
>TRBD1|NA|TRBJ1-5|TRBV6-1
TGTGCCAGCGTTCTTCCAGGGGGTCATCAGCCCCAGCATTTT
CASVLPGGHQPQHF
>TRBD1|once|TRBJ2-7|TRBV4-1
TGCGCCAGCAGCGCTAGCATGGGACAGGGAAGGTCATACGAGCAGTACTTC
CASSASMGQGRSYEQYF
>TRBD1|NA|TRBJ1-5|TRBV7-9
TGTGCCAGCAGCCCGGGACAGGGGTATCAGCCCCAGCATTTT
CASSPGQGYQPQHF
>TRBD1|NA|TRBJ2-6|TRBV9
TGTGCCAGCAGGGGACAGGCCTCTGGGGCCAACGTCCTGACTTTC
CASRGQASGANVLTF
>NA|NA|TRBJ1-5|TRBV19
TGTGCCAGTAAGGGCAGGGGTGGCAATCAGCCCCAGCATTTT
CASKGRGGNQPQHF
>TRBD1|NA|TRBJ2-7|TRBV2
TGTGCCAGCAGCGGACAGGCATTTAACGAGCAGTACTTC
CASSGQAFNEQYF
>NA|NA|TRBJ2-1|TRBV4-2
TGTGCCAGCAGCCAAGATGATGGAGGGGGGGGACTATACAATGAGCAGTTCTTC
CASSQDDGGGGLYNEQFF
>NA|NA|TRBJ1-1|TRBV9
TGTGCCAGCAGCACACAGGGACTAAAGGGTGAAGCTTTCTTT
CASSTQGLKGEAFF
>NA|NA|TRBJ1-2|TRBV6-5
TGTGCCAGCAGGGCACGGGGGTTGGACTATGGCTACACCTTC
CASRARGLDYGYTF
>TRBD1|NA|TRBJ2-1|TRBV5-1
TGCGCCAGCAGCTTGGTGCTGGGACAGGGATATAAGGGGCTCTACAATGAGCAGTTCTTC
CASSLVLGQGYKGLYNEQFF
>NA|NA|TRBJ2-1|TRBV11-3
TGTGCCAGCAGCCTCGGGAGCTCCTACAATGAGCAGTTCTTC
CASSLGSSYNEQFF
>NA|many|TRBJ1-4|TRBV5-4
TGTGCCAGCAGCTTGGTCGTGGAGGAAAAACTGTTTTTT
CASSLVVEEKLFF
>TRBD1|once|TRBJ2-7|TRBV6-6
TGTGCCAGCAGCCCTCTAACAGGGGGGCCCTACGAGCAGTACTTC
CASSPLTGGPYEQYF
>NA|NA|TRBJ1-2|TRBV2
TGTGCCAGCAGAGGGAGGGAGAGCGGCTACACCTTC
CASRGRESGYTF
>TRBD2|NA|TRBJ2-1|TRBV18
TGTGCCAGCTCACCTCCGGGGGGGCAATACAATGAGCAGTTCTTC
CASSPPGGQYNEQFF
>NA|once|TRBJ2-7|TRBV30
TGTGCCTGGAGTGAAAGAAGGCTGGAGGGGTTTGGGGGCTACGAGCAGTACTTC
CAWSERRLEGFGGYEQYF
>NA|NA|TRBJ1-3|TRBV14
TGTGCCAGCAGCCTAGGGGCGCGGGGAAACACCATATATTTT
CASSLGARGNTIYF
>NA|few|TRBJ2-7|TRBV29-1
TGCAGCGTTGAAATTGACTCTACCTACGAGCAGTACTTC
CSVEIDSTYEQYF
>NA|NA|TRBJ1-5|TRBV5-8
TGTGCCAGCAGCCCCAGCGGGGGAGACCATCAGCCCCAGCATTTT
CASSPSGGDHQPQHF
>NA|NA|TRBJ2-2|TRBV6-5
TGTGCCAGCAGTCCGGGTCTTACCGGGGAGCTGTTTTTT
CASSPGLTGELFF
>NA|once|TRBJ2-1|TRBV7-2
TGTGCCAGCAGCTTAGTGGTCGCAGACAATGAGCAGTTCTTC
CASSLVVADNEQFF
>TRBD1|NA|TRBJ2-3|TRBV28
TGTGCCAGCAGTTCCCTCGGGACAGGGAAAGGGGATACGCAGTATTTT
CASSSLGTGKGDTQYF
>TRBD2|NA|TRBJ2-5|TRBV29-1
TGCAGTGTCCAGACTAGCGGGGTCCAAGAGACCCAGTACTTC
CSVQTSGVQETQYF
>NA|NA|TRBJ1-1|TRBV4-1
TGCGCCAGCAGCCAAGGGGGGGGCAACACTGAAGCTTTCTTT
CASSQGGGNTEAFF
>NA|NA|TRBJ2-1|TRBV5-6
TGTGCCAGCAGCTCCGATCGACAGGAATGGAATGAGCAGTTCTTC
CASSSDRQEWNEQFF
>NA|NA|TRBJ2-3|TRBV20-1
TGCAGTGCTATCTTCACAGATACGCAGTATTTT
CSAIFTDTQYF
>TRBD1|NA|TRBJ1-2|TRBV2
TGTGCCAGCAGTACCGACAGGGGCACCTATGGCTACACCTTC
CASSTDRGTYGYTF
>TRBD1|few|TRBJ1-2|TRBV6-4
TGTGCCAGCAGTGACTCGGCAGGGGGCGGCTATGGCTACACCTTC
CASSDSAGGGYGYTF
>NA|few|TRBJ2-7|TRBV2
TGTGCCAGCAAGTTTGGTAGCGGATCCTACGAGCAGTACTTC
CASKFGSGSYEQYF
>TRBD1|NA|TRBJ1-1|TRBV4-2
TGTGCCAGCAGCCCTTGGGACAGTCCCCGCACTGAAGCTTTCTTT
CASSPWDSPRTEAFF
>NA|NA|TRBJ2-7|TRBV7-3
TGTGCCAGCAGCTTAAGGGGGACTCCTAACACCTACGAGCAGTACTTC
CASSLRGTPNTYEQYF
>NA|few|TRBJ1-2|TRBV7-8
TGTGCCAGCAGCAGAAACAGGGAGTCCCTTTATGGCTACACCTTC
CASSRNRESLYGYTF